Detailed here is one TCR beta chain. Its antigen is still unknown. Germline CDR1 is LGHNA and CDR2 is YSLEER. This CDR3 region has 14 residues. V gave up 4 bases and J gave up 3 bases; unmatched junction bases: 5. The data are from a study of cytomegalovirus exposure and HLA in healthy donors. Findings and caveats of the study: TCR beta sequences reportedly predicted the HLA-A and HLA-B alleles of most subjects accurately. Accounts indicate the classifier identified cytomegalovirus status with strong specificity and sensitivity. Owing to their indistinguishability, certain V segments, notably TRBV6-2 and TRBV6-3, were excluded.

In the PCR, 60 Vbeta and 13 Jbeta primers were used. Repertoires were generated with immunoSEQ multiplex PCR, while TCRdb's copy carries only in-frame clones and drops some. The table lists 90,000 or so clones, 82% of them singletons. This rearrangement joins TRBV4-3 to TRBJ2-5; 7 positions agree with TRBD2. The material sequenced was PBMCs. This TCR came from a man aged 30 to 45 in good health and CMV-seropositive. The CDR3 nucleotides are TGCGCCAGCAGCCTCTGGGGGGGAGAAGAGACCCAGTACTTC. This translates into CASSLWGGEETQYF.